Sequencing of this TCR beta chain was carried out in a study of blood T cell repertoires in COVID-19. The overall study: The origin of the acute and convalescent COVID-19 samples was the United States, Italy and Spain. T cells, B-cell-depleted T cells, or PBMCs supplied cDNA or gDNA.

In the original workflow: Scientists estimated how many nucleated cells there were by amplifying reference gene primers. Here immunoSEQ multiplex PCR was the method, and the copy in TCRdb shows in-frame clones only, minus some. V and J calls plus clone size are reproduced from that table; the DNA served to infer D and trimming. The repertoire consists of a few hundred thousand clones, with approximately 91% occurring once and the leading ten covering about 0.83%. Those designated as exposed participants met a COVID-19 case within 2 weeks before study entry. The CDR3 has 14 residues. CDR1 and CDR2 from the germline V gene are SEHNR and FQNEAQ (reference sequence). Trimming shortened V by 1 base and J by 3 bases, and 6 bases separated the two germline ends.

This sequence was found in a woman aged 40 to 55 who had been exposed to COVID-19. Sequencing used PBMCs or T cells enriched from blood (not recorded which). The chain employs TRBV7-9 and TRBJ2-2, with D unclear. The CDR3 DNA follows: TGTGCCAGCAGCTTAGGGTCAGACACCGGGGAGCTGTTTTTT. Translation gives CASSLGSDTGELFF.